These T cell receptor beta chains were read from a single sample in a study of CD8+CD57+ T cells in acquired aplastic anemia. MiXCR, run by TCRdb on the reads, gives a single entry per CDR3 protein. Of a few hundred thousand distinct CDR3 sequences listed, approximately 32% are singletons. Material for sequencing was sorted CD4+, CD8+, or CD8+CD57+ T cells (not recorded which) from PBMCs. These receptors were collected from a human donor with aplastic anemia. CDR3s include the opening cysteine and the closing phenylalanine or tryptophan. A D gene is named only where the DNA matches it firmly. Where a row states a size, it is once, few, many or the class of an expanded clone; other rows omit it.

v_gene: TRBV11-2; d_gene: TRBD2; abundance: few; j_gene: TRBJ2-1; CDR3aa: CASNQAGVWNEQFF; CDR3nt: TGTGCCAGCAACCAAGCGGGAGTGTGGAATGAGCAGTTCTTC
v_gene: TRBV10-3; d_gene: TRBD1; abundance: many; j_gene: TRBJ1-1; CDR3aa: CAISESVRGEAFF; CDR3nt: TGTGCCATCAGTGAGTCAGTCAGGGGGGAAGCTTTCTTT
v_gene: TRBV20-1; d_gene: NA; abundance: few; j_gene: TRBJ1-5; CDR3aa: CSASLNGNQPQHF; CDR3nt: TGCAGTGCTAGTTTAAACGGCAATCAGCCCCAGCATTTT
v_gene: TRBV19; d_gene: NA; abundance: NA; j_gene: TRBJ1-5; CDR3aa: CAWSVIQGNQPQHF; CDR3nt: TGTGCCTGGAGTGTAATTCAGGGCAACCAGCCCCAGCATTTT
v_gene: TRBV3-1; d_gene: NA; abundance: few; j_gene: TRBJ2-1; CDR3aa: CASSQGVGGYEQFF; CDR3nt: TGTGCCAGCAGCCAAGGAGTAGGCGGCTATGAGCAGTTCTTC
v_gene: TRBV29-1; d_gene: NA; abundance: many; j_gene: TRBJ1-2; CDR3aa: CSVGQKINYGYTF; CDR3nt: TGCAGCGTTGGACAGAAAATTAACTATGGCTACACCTTC
v_gene: TRBV29-1; d_gene: TRBD1; abundance: few; j_gene: TRBJ2-7; CDR3aa: CSVAGTGNSYEQYF; CDR3nt: TGCAGCGTCGCCGGGACAGGGAATTCCTACGAGCAGTACTTC
v_gene: TRBV25-1; d_gene: TRBD2; abundance: NA; j_gene: TRBJ2-7; CDR3aa: CASNPGGYEQYF; CDR3nt: TGTGCCAGCAACCCGGGGGGGTACGAGCAGTACTTC
v_gene: TRBV5-1; d_gene: NA; abundance: NA; j_gene: TRBJ2-5; CDR3aa: CASSGGGGGETQYF; CDR3nt: TGCGCCAGCTCAGGCGGGGGCGGCGGAGAGACCCAGTACTTC
v_gene: TRBV4-2; d_gene: TRBD1; abundance: few; j_gene: TRBJ2-5; CDR3aa: CASSLTGGGETQYF; CDR3nt: TGTGCCAGCAGCTTAACAGGGGGCGGTGAGACCCAGTACTTC
v_gene: TRBV25-1; d_gene: NA; abundance: NA; j_gene: TRBJ2-3; CDR3aa: CAWKPLVPDTQYF; CDR3nt: TGTGCCTGGAAACCCCTGGTCCCAGATACGCAGTATTTT
v_gene: TRBV27; d_gene: NA; abundance: few; j_gene: TRBJ1-5; CDR3aa: CASSLSGEGKLYSNQPQHF; CDR3nt: TGTGCCAGCAGTTTATCGGGTGAGGGGAAACTTTATAGCAATCAGCCCCAGCATTTT
v_gene: TRBV20-1; d_gene: TRBD1; abundance: NA; j_gene: TRBJ1-1; CDR3aa: CSAQTGSVNTEAFF; CDR3nt: TGCAGTGCCCAGACAGGGTCCGTGAACACTGAAGCTTTCTTT
v_gene: TRBV20-1; d_gene: NA; abundance: many; j_gene: TRBJ2-7; CDR3aa: CSASVFSSYEQYF; CDR3nt: TGCAGTGCTAGTGTCTTTAGCTCCTACGAGCAGTACTTC
v_gene: TRBV2; d_gene: NA; abundance: many; j_gene: TRBJ1-3; CDR3aa: CASRVDRTGNTIYF; CDR3nt: TGTGCCAGCAGGGTCGACAGGACTGGAAACACCATATATTTT
v_gene: TRBV7-2; d_gene: TRBD1; abundance: few; j_gene: TRBJ1-1; CDR3aa: CASSLWDRGLQAFF; CDR3nt: TGTGCCAGCAGCTTATGGGACAGGGGGCTACAAGCTTTCTTT
v_gene: TRBV5-1; d_gene: TRBD1; abundance: once; j_gene: TRBJ1-6; CDR3aa: CASSLLTGGNNSPLHF; CDR3nt: TGCGCCAGCAGCCTACTGACAGGGGGAAATAATTCACCCCTCCACTTT
v_gene: TRBV5-1; d_gene: NA; abundance: NA; j_gene: TRBJ2-1; CDR3aa: CASSFPQSYNEQFF; CDR3nt: TGCGCCAGCAGCTTTCCTCAGTCCTACAATGAGCAGTTCTTC
v_gene: TRBV14; d_gene: NA; abundance: many; j_gene: TRBJ1-5; CDR3aa: CASSADGNQPQHF; CDR3nt: TGTGCCAGCAGCGCGGATGGCAATCAGCCCCAGCATTTT
v_gene: TRBV27; d_gene: TRBD1; abundance: NA; j_gene: TRBJ1-2; CDR3aa: CARRPTGQPQFYGYTF; CDR3nt: TGTGCCAGGAGACCAACGGGACAGCCACAATTCTATGGCTACACCTTC
v_gene: TRBV14; d_gene: NA; abundance: NA; j_gene: TRBJ2-3; CDR3aa: CASSLLGGNGDTQYF; CDR3nt: TGTGCCAGCAGCCTCCTTGGGGGTAACGGGGATACGCAGTATTTT
v_gene: TRBV29-1; d_gene: NA; abundance: many; j_gene: TRBJ2-1; CDR3aa: CSVEEGGRKNEQFF; CDR3nt: TGCAGCGTTGAGGAAGGTGGACGTAAAAATGAGCAGTTCTTC
v_gene: TRBV10-3; d_gene: TRBD1; abundance: few; j_gene: TRBJ2-5; CDR3aa: CASLNTGGLGETQYF; CDR3nt: TGTGCCAGCTTAAACACAGGGGGGCTGGGGGAGACCCAGTACTTC
v_gene: TRBV24-1; d_gene: NA; abundance: NA; j_gene: TRBJ1-2; CDR3aa: CATSSHTVYGYTF; CDR3nt: TGTGCCACCAGTTCTCACACCGTCTATGGCTACACCTTC
v_gene: TRBV7-9; d_gene: NA; abundance: many; j_gene: TRBJ2-7; CDR3aa: CASSLASTRREQYF; CDR3nt: TGTGCCAGCAGCTTAGCTTCTACAAGGCGGGAGCAGTACTTC
v_gene: TRBV10-3; d_gene: TRBD1; abundance: few; j_gene: TRBJ2-1; CDR3aa: CATMVGQANNEQFF; CDR3nt: TGTGCCACAATGGTAGGACAGGCCAACAATGAGCAGTTCTTC
v_gene: TRBV9; d_gene: NA; abundance: few; j_gene: TRBJ1-4; CDR3aa: CASSVGGGLDEKLFF; CDR3nt: TGTGCCAGCAGCGTAGGGGGGGGGCTTGATGAAAAACTGTTTTTT
v_gene: TRBV12-3/TRBV12-4; d_gene: TRBD1; abundance: few; j_gene: TRBJ2-1; CDR3aa: CASSLGGGTGEQFF; CDR3nt: TGTGCCAGCAGTTTAGGGGGCGGGACAGGTGAGCAGTTCTTC
v_gene: TRBV9; d_gene: NA; abundance: few; j_gene: TRBJ2-1; CDR3aa: CASSVAAGGDEQFF; CDR3nt: TGTGCCAGCAGCGTAGCAGCGGGTGGGGATGAGCAGTTCTTC
v_gene: TRBV25-1; d_gene: TRBD1; abundance: NA; j_gene: TRBJ2-5; CDR3aa: CASSAGTGRTETQYF; CDR3nt: TGTGCCAGCAGTGCCGGGACAGGGAGGACGGAGACCCAGTACTTC
v_gene: TRBV7-9; d_gene: NA; abundance: many; j_gene: TRBJ1-5; CDR3aa: CASRRSNQPQHF; CDR3nt: TGTGCCAGCAGAAGGAGCAATCAGCCCCAGCATTTT
v_gene: TRBV2; d_gene: NA; abundance: many; j_gene: TRBJ1-5; CDR3aa: CASSKTDSNQPQHF; CDR3nt: TGTGCCAGCAGTAAGACGGATAGCAATCAGCCCCAGCATTTT
v_gene: TRBV20-1; d_gene: NA; abundance: NA; j_gene: TRBJ2-6; CDR3aa: CSARDSRPGANVLTF; CDR3nt: TGCAGTGCTAGAGATTCCCGCCCGGGGGCCAACGTCCTGACTTTC
v_gene: TRBV5-6; d_gene: NA; abundance: few; j_gene: TRBJ1-6; CDR3aa: CASSRALDSWSSYNSPLHF; CDR3nt: TGTGCCAGCAGCCGGGCCCTGGACTCCTGGAGCTCCTATAATTCACCCCTCCACTTT
v_gene: TRBV6-1; d_gene: NA; abundance: many; j_gene: TRBJ1-6; CDR3aa: CASRGWGDSPLHF; CDR3nt: TGTGCCAGCCGAGGCTGGGGAGATTCACCCCTCCACTTT
v_gene: TRBV5-8; d_gene: TRBD1; abundance: many; j_gene: TRBJ1-2; CDR3aa: CASSFQRQGARGYTF; CDR3nt: TGTGCCAGCAGCTTCCAAAGACAGGGGGCGCGGGGCTACACCTTC
v_gene: TRBV9; d_gene: TRBD2; abundance: few; j_gene: TRBJ2-1; CDR3aa: CASSASGEAYNEQFF; CDR3nt: TGTGCCAGCAGCGCTAGCGGGGAGGCCTACAATGAGCAGTTCTTC
v_gene: TRBV7-3; d_gene: NA; abundance: many; j_gene: TRBJ2-3; CDR3aa: CASSPGTDTQYF; CDR3nt: TGTGCCAGCAGCCCCGGCACAGATACGCAGTATTTT
v_gene: TRBV19; d_gene: NA; abundance: few; j_gene: TRBJ1-1; CDR3aa: CASSILGGQMNTEAFF; CDR3nt: TGTGCCAGTAGTATCCTGGGTGGACAGATGAACACTGAAGCTTTCTTT
v_gene: TRBV4-1; d_gene: NA; abundance: many; j_gene: TRBJ2-7; CDR3aa: CASSRDRRSYEQYF; CDR3nt: TGCGCCAGCAGCCGCGACAGGCGCTCCTACGAGCAGTACTTC
v_gene: TRBV6-1; d_gene: NA; abundance: NA; j_gene: TRBJ2-2; CDR3aa: CASRDGWDTGELFF; CDR3nt: TGTGCCAGCAGGGACGGATGGGACACCGGGGAGCTGTTTTTT
v_gene: TRBV20-1; d_gene: TRBD2; abundance: NA; j_gene: TRBJ2-1; CDR3aa: CSARVASGSRYNEQFF; CDR3nt: TGCAGTGCTAGAGTGGCTAGCGGGAGTCGGTACAATGAGCAGTTCTTC
v_gene: TRBV28; d_gene: NA; abundance: NA; j_gene: TRBJ1-2; CDR3aa: CASSLSLAYGYTF; CDR3nt: TGTGCCAGCAGTTTATCCCTCGCCTATGGCTACACCTTC
v_gene: TRBV4-3; d_gene: NA; abundance: few; j_gene: TRBJ1-5; CDR3aa: CASSPGLGEYYQPQHF; CDR3nt: TGCGCCAGCAGCCCGGGTTTGGGGGAGTATTATCAGCCCCAGCATTTT
v_gene: TRBV25-1; d_gene: NA; abundance: many; j_gene: TRBJ1-6; CDR3aa: CASNEWDNNNSPLHF; CDR3nt: TGTGCCAGCAATGAATGGGACAACAATAATTCACCCCTCCACTTT
v_gene: TRBV2; d_gene: NA; abundance: once; j_gene: TRBJ1-2; CDR3aa: CVSSTGSGFGYTF; CDR3nt: TGTGTCAGCAGTACAGGGTCTGGTTTTGGCTACACTTTC
v_gene: TRBV25-1; d_gene: TRBD1; abundance: NA; j_gene: TRBJ2-2; CDR3aa: CASSFHRGANTGELFF; CDR3nt: TGTGCCAGCAGTTTTCACAGGGGAGCGAACACCGGGGAGCTGTTTTTT